The 13 T cell receptor beta chains reported below all come from one sample, sequenced in a study of metastatic and nonmetastatic thyroid tumors. Patients underwent thyroid surgery, and none had received any treatment before it. Via MiXCR, TCRdb re-called the PCR reads. Here the sample spans under 100,000 clones, less than 10% being singletons. The sample comprised blood. Receptor source: a female donor with papillary thyroid cancer or a benign thyroid nodule (not recorded which). Some clones in this sample may be carry-over from other donors' samples.

This clone appeared many times. The chain's CDR3 is CASSPVQGGSQETQYF. As DNA, the CDR3 is TGTGCCAGCTCACCCGTACAGGGTGGCTCACAAGAGACCCAGTACTTC. This chain links TRBV18 with TRBJ2-5; D might be TRBD1 (6 bases). CDR1 KGHSH and CDR2 LQKENI come from the germline V gene. This CDR3 has 16 residues. Trimming took 3 bases from V and 2 from J, leaving 16 bases between them.

Details on this clone: A read error is possible here, since a much larger clone lies one base away. This sequence joins TRBV5-1 and TRBJ2-7; D is possibly TRBD1 (6 bases). This CDR3 has 14 amino acids. Germline V CDR1 and CDR2: SGHRS, YFSETQ. The CDR3 nucleotides read TGCGCCAGCAGCTTACAGGGTGATCACACTGAAGCTTTCTTC. Its protein is CASSLQGDHTEAFF.

This clone showed up many times. The chain has TRBV6-1 and TRBJ2-5, with D hard to call. The length of the CDR3 is 14 residues. Per the germline V gene, CDR1 is MNHNS and CDR2 is SASEGT. V was trimmed by 1 base and J by 2 bases, leaving 8 bases between them. For the CDR3, the DNA is TGTGCCAGCAGTGAAGGGGGTGGGCAAGAGACCCAGTACTTC. Protein sequence: CASSEGGGQETQYF.

This clone occurred many times. The J gene is TRBJ2-4, the V gene TRBV2, with TRBD1 identical over 9 bases. The ends lost 9 bases at V and 1 base at J; junction bases unmatched: 4. The CDR3 loop spans 14 amino acids. Germline CDR1 reads SNHLY; CDR2 reads FYNNEI. Written as DNA, the CDR3 is TGTGCCAGTTCAGGACAGGGGGCCAAAAACATTCAGTACTTC. It codes for CASSGQGAKNIQYF.

This clone was counted at least ten times. The rearrangement links TRBV30 to TRBJ2-7; D gene uncertain. The CDR3 loop spans 12 amino acids. Trimming stripped 3 bases from V and 1 base from J, with 7 bases between. Germline V CDR1 and CDR2: GTSNPN, SVGIG (reference sequence). In DNA, the CDR3 is TGTGCCTGGAGGACCGGGTCCTACGAGCAGTACTTC. It yields the protein CAWRTGSYEQYF. Full variable domain (remainder filled in from reference TRBV30 and TRBJ2-7): SQTIHQWPATLVQPVGSPLSLECTVEGTSNPNLYWYRQAAGRGLQLLFYSVGIGQISSEVPQNLSASRPQDRQFILSSKKLLLSDSGFYLCAWRTGSYEQYFGPGTRLTVT.

This clone was observed many times. This sequence joins TRBV14 and TRBJ2-1; 7 bases line up with TRBD1. The CDR3 sequence is 14 residues long. The junction had 6 bases not matched to a gene; V was cut back by 3 bases and J by 7 bases. The germline V gene encodes CDR1 SGHDN and CDR2 FVKESK. The CDR3 DNA sequence: TGTGCCAGCAGCCAGTGGACAGGTTCGAATGAGCAGTTCTTC. It translates to CASSQWTGSNEQFF.

There are many counts of this clone. V is TRBV14 and J is TRBJ1-1; D is unclear. Germline CDR1 and CDR2: SGHDN and FVKESK. Trimming cost V 5 bases and J 5 bases, with 12 bases left between them. The CDR3 length is 13 residues. CDR3 region: CASSSTVETEAFF. CDR3 bases: TGTGCCAGCAGCTCCACGGTGGAAACTGAAGCTTTCTTT.

This clone was detected ten times or more. The V and J genes are TRBV11-2 and TRBJ1-4; weak D call: TRBD1 (6 bases). Germline CDR1 and CDR2: SGHAT and FQNNGV. V was clipped by 4 bases and J by 5 bases, with 14 bases between them. This CDR3 has 15 residues. The CDR3 region has the DNA TGTGCCAGCAGCTCCCCCCGGACAGCGAATGAAAAACTGTTTTTT. Its translation: CASSSPRTANEKLFF.

In its sample, this clone was seen a few times. The chain employs TRBV10-3 and TRBJ1-1, with 8 bases lining up with TRBD1. CDR3 size: 15 residues. V was pared by 1 base and J by 3 bases, with 4 bases of the junction left unmatched. Germline CDR1 ENHRY, CDR2 SYGVKD. In nucleotides, the CDR3 is TGTGCCATCAGTGAGTTTCAGGGGGCGGACACTGAAGCTTTCTTT. It encodes CAISEFQGADTEAFF.

This clone was detected many times. The chain recombines TRBV11-2 with TRBJ2-3, with D possibly matching TRBD2 (5 bases). V was shortened by 1 base and J by 1 base, with 12 bases between the two germline ends. CDR1 SGHAT and CDR2 FQNNGV come from the germline V gene. The CDR3 is made up of 16 amino acids. CDR3 loop: CASSLVSTRGTDTQYF. As DNA, the CDR3 is TGTGCCAGCAGCTTAGTCTCTACGAGGGGCACAGATACGCAGTATTTT.

This clone was counted many times. V and J are TRBV3-1 and TRBJ2-1, with 12 positions matching TRBD2. The CDR3 is 17 residues long. Per the germline V gene, CDR1 is LGHDT and CDR2 is YNNKEL (reference sequence). V lost 0 bases and J lost 6; bases outside the gene matches: 6. DNA of the CDR3: TGTGCCAGCAGCCAAGACTTAACTAGCGGGGGGACCAATGAGCAGTTCTTC. Protein: CASSQDLTSGGTNEQFF.

This clone occurred many times. The chain recombines TRBV2 with TRBJ2-5; D unresolved. Trimming removed 9 bases at V and 5 bases at J, with 10 bases between. Germline V gene lookup returns CDR1 SNHLY and CDR2 FYNNEI. The CDR3 totals 11 residues. The CDR3 spells CASVFQETQYF. DNA for the CDR3: TGTGCCAGTGTTTTCCAGGAGACCCAGTACTTC.

This clone was counted many times. V usage is TRBV2 and J usage is TRBJ2-7; TRBD2 matches 11 bases. The CDR3 is made up of 14 amino acids. The V segment lost 6 bases and the J segment 6 bases; nucleotides outside the gene matches: 7. Germline CDR1 SNHLY, CDR2 FYNNEI. Here the CDR3 DNA reads TGTGCCAGCAGGATGAGACTAGCGGGGATCGAGCAGTACTTC. Translation gives CASRMRLAGIEQYF.